The next 11 T cell receptor beta chains were all read from a single sample in a study of cytomegalovirus exposure and HLA in healthy donors (TCRdb year 2017). Libraries were constructed by the immunoSEQ multiplex PCR assay. For the multiplex PCR, a mixture combining 60 forward primers for TCR Vbeta segments and 13 reverse primers for TCR Jbeta segments was used. Not all clones reach the TCRdb copy of this immuneACCESS table, which keeps in-frame sequences only. Checked studies attribute under half of the gap to unresolved V genes and leave the rest unexplained. Across this sample there are around 140,000 clones, with 75% to 85% seen only once. The ten largest clones take up roughly 4.5% of the sample. Sequencing was carried out using PBMCs. These receptors originate from a man aged 35 to 55 in good health and CMV-seronegative.

The chain is built from TRBV27 and TRBJ1-5; tentative D call: TRBD1 (5 bases). V lost 5 bases and J 0 bases, leaving 17 bases between the germline ends. CDR1 MNHEY and CDR2 SMNVEV come from the germline V gene (reference sequence). CDR3 length: 17 amino acids. Here the CDR3 DNA reads TGTGCCAGCAGTACGCGATGGGGCGGAAATAGCAATCAGCCCCAGCATTTT. Protein: CASSTRWGGNSNQPQHF.

This chain connects TRBV19 to TRBJ2-2; 7 nucleotides match TRBD1. The CDR3 totals 16 residues. Germline loops: CDR1 LNHDA, CDR2 SQIVND (reference sequence). With V trimmed by 3 bases and J by 5 bases, 9 bases remained unmatched. The DNA for the CDR3 is TGTGCCAGTAGTATTACCATACAGGGGAGTACCGGGGAGCTGTTTTTT. Translated: CASSITIQGSTGELFF.

The chain joins TRBV5-1 to TRBJ2-7; 9 bases match TRBD2. V shed 2 bases and J 5 bases; nucleotides not matched to a gene: 5. This CDR3 has 14 residues. Germline CDR1 and CDR2: SGHRS and YFSETQ. Here the CDR3 DNA reads TGCGCCAGCAGCTTCTTAGGGACTAGCAACGAGCAGTACTTC. Translating gives CASSFLGTSNEQYF.

In its sample, this clone ranks as medium-sized (0.01 to 0.1%). This CDR3 reads CATSPGGFRGEQFF. In nucleotides, the CDR3 is TGTGCCACCTCCCCGGGGGGTTTTCGGGGTGAGCAGTTCTTC. The chain carries TRBV19 and TRBJ2-1; 7 nucleotides agree with TRBD2. From germline, CDR1 is LNHDA and CDR2 SQIVND (reference sequence). This CDR3 region has 14 residues. The J segment lost 9 bases and the V segment lost 10 bases, leaving 15 bases of the junction unmatched.

The rearrangement joins TRBV4-1 to TRBJ1-4; the D gene is possibly TRBD1 (6 bases). Germline-derived CDR1 and CDR2 are MGHRA and YSYEKL. The CDR3 covers 16 residues. Trimming stripped 1 base from V and 5 bases from J, with 14 bases between. The chain's CDR3 is CASSQGRGTLNEKLFF. The CDR3 DNA is TGCGCCAGCAGCCAAGGGCGAGGGACACTCAATGAAAAACTGTTTTTT.

The chain is built from TRBV6-1 and TRBJ1-5; D not resolved. V dropped 5 bases and J dropped 5 bases, with 10 bases sitting between them. The CDR3 runs 13 residues. CDR1 is MNHNS and CDR2 is SASEGT in the germline V gene. The chain's CDR3 is CASSTFGDQPQHF. The CDR3 coding sequence is TGTGCCAGCAGTACATTCGGGGATCAGCCCCAGCATTTT.

This chain joins TRBV28 and TRBJ1-2, with D tentatively TRBD1 (6 bases). The CDR3 has 15 residues. CDR1 is MDHEN, CDR2 SYDVKM, per germline. Between the trimmed V and J ends, which lost 7 bases and 4 bases, there was a span of 19 bases. CDR3 in amino acids: CASTPGGSQVYGYTF. The CDR3 bases are TGTGCCAGCACTCCTGGGGGCAGTCAGGTCTATGGCTACACCTTC.

The rearrangement links TRBV27 to TRBJ2-5; 7 bases agree with TRBD1. CDR1 and CDR2 (germline): MNHEY, SMNVEV (reference sequence). The length of the CDR3 is 13 residues. Trimming cost V 6 bases and J 5 bases; bases outside gene matches: 6. CDR3 sequence (DNA): TGTGCCAGCAGGACGACAGGGTTGGAGACCCAGTACTTC. Encoded protein: CASRTTGLETQYF.

The rearrangement uses TRBV6-5 and TRBJ2-3; 7 nucleotides match TRBD2. Germline assignment: CDR1 MNHEY and CDR2 SVGAGI. Trimming cost V 6 bases and J 4 bases; bases outside gene matches: 4. This CDR3 contains 13 residues. The CDR3 DNA follows: TGTGCCAGCAGGGGGGGGGTGCCAGATACGCAGTATTTT. Its protein is CASRGGVPDTQYF.

This clone has a handful of counts. The V gene is TRBV6-1, the J gene TRBJ2-7; D is undetermined. In germline, CDR1 is MNHNS, CDR2 SASEGT. V lost 7 bases and J 4 bases, leaving 11 bases between the germline ends. The CDR3 has 12 residues. CDR3 bases: TGTGCCAGCACCGAAGAGGTATACGAGCAGTACTTC. Translation gives CASTEEVYEQYF.

This chain connects TRBV5-1 to TRBJ1-4; the D gene is possibly TRBD1 (5 bases). V was trimmed by 6 bases and J by 5 bases, leaving 14 bases between them. Germline CDR1 reads SGHRS; CDR2 reads YFSETQ. This CDR3 contains 14 residues. Here the CDR3 reads CASTSGPTNEKLFF. The CDR3 nucleotides are TGCGCCAGCACGTCAGGGCCTACAAATGAAAAACTGTTTTTT.